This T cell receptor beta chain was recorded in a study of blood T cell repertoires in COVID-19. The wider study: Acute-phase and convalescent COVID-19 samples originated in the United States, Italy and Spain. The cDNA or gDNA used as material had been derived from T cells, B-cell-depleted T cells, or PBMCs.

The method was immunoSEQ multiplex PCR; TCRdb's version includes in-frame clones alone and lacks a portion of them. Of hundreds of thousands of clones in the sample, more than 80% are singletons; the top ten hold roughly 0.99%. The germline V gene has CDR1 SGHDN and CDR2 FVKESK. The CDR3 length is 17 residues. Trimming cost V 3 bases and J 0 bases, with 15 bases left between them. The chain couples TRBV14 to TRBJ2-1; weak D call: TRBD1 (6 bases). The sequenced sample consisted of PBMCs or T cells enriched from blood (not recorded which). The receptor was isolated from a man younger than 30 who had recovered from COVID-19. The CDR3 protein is CASSHLRGGSSYNEQFF. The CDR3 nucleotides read TGTGCCAGCAGCCACCTTAGAGGGGGTTCCTCCTACAATGAGCAGTTCTTC.